One sample yielded the 10 T cell receptor beta chains listed below, sequenced in a study of control samples from healthy donors and cancer patients. Generated by immunoSEQ multiplex PCR, the TCRdb table keeps only in-frame clones and is missing some. This table holds around 170,000 clones, 88% found once. Sequencing used blood. These receptors came from a woman in her twenties or thirties in good health.

The chain combines TRBV7-2 with TRBJ2-4, with D uncertain. Between the trimmed V and J ends, which lost 5 bases and 4 bases, there was a span of 18 bases. CDR1 and CDR2 from the germline V gene are SGHTA and FQGNSA. The CDR3 covers 16 residues. Here the CDR3 DNA reads TGTGCCAGCAGCCCTTTCCTTAACCGGGCAAAAAACATTCAGTACTTC. Protein product: CASSPFLNRAKNIQYF. Supplemented by reference TRBV7-2 and TRBJ2-4, the full variable domain reads GAGVSQSPSNKVTEKGKDVELRCDPISGHTALYWYRQSLGQGLEFLIYFQGNSAPDKSGLPSDRFSAERTGGSVSTLTIQRTQQEDSAVYLCASSPFLNRAKNIQYFGAGTRLSVL.

The chain uses TRBV7-9 and TRBJ1-1; the match to TRBD1 covers 10 bases. This CDR3 is 17 amino acids long. Looked up from germline, CDR1 is SEHNR and CDR2 is FQNEAQ (reference sequence). V shed 6 bases, J shed 4 bases, and the junction held 14 bases outside the gene matches. DNA of the CDR3: TGTGCCAGCAGACCATCTTCGGGACAGGGGTTCGGCACTGAAGCTTTCTTT. This codes for CASRPSSGQGFGTEAFF.

This sequence joins TRBV19 and TRBJ1-2; 8 bases are shared with TRBD1. The junction had 4 bases not matched to a gene; V was cut back by 3 bases and J by 4 bases. Germline V gives CDR1 LNHDA, CDR2 SQIVND (reference sequence). The CDR3 covers 14 residues. The CDR3 loop is CASSIQGAGYGYTF. The CDR3, as DNA: TGTGCCAGTAGTATCCAGGGGGCCGGCTATGGCTACACCTTC.

This clone is a singleton in its sample. The chain is built from TRBV5-1 and TRBJ2-3, with TRBD2 identical over 13 bases. Germline CDR1 is SGHRS and CDR2 is YFSETQ. The trim removed 6 bases at V and 1 base at J, leaving 2 bases unmatched. CDR3 size: 15 residues. CDR3 in amino acids: CASTGLAGGTDTQYF. CDR3 nucleotides: TGCGCCAGCACCGGACTAGCGGGAGGCACAGATACGCAGTATTTT. The whole variable domain, remainder taken from reference TRBV5-1 and TRBJ2-3, is KAGVTQTPRYLIKTRGQQVTLSCSPISGHRSVSWYQQTPGQGLQFLFEYFSETQRNKGNFPGRFSGRQFSNSRSEMNVSTLELGDSALYLCASTGLAGGTDTQYFGPGTRLTVL.

This sequence joins TRBV5-6 and TRBJ2-1; no definite D call. With 3 bases removed from V and 7 bases from J, the gap between germline ends came to 14 bases. The CDR3 has 14 amino acids. Germline V gene sequence: CDR1 SGHDT, CDR2 YYEEEE. CDR3 bases: TGTGCCAGCAGCTACGGTTCTCTGGGGAATGAGCAGTTCTTC. Its protein product is CASSYGSLGNEQFF.

V gene TRBV7-9 combines with J gene TRBJ2-7; D is tentatively TRBD1 or TRBD2 (5 bases each). Germline CDR1 and CDR2: SEHNR and FQNEAQ (reference sequence). Trimming took off 7 bases at V and 9 bases at J, with 16 bases between the two ends. The CDR3 is 12 residues long. CDR3 bases: TGTGCCAGCACCGAAGGGCAGGGACGGCAGTACGTC. Its protein product is CASTEGQGRQYV.

The rearrangement links TRBV29-1 to TRBJ2-1, with D unclear. The CDR3 is made up of 12 amino acids. CDR1 is SQVTM, CDR2 ANQGSEA, per germline. V was shortened by 0 bases and J by 9 bases, with 9 bases between the two germline ends. The chain's CDR3 is CSVEDMGIEQFF. The DNA for the CDR3 is TGCAGCGTTGAAGATATGGGGATTGAGCAGTTCTTC.

The chain is built from TRBV27 and TRBJ2-1; D might be TRBD2 (6 bases). V lost 3 bases and J lost 0, with 9 bases in between. CDR3 length: 15 residues. Germline V gene lookup returns CDR1 MNHEY and CDR2 SMNVEV (reference sequence). In DNA form, the CDR3 reads TGTGCCAGCAGTTTTGGGGGGAGCTCCTACAATGAGCAGTTCTTC. Translation: CASSFGGSSYNEQFF.

V usage is TRBV11-2 and J usage is TRBJ1-2; a weak D match, TRBD1 (6 bases). CDR1 SGHAT and CDR2 FQNNGV come from the germline V gene. Trimming cost V 3 bases and J 8 bases, with 19 bases left between them. The CDR3 contains 15 residues. CDR3 loop: CASSFLGGAPHGYTF. As DNA, the CDR3 is TGTGCCAGCAGCTTCTTGGGGGGCGCGCCGCACGGCTACACCTTC.

This chain connects TRBV2 to TRBJ2-4; D is uncertain. The CDR3 spans 12 residues. Trimming stripped 7 bases from V and 5 bases from J, with 9 bases between. The germline V gene encodes CDR1 SNHLY and CDR2 FYNNEI. The CDR3 DNA reads as TGTGCCAGCATTTACAGAGAAAACATTCAGTACTTC. Its translation is CASIYRENIQYF.